Listed below are T cell receptor beta chains from one sample, sequenced in a study of T-cell memory formation after mild COVID-19. TCRdb re-called the 5' RACE reads through MiXCR, storing one row per CDR3 protein. The sample has 300,000 to 400,000 distinct CDR3 sequences, 13% seen once. The sequenced sample consisted of PBMCs or a T cell subset sorted from them (not recorded which). The receptors come from a man between 18 and 29 years old who had mild COVID-19 (a few samples of this study predate the infection). Cell type and time point are not known. CDR3s include the opening cysteine and the closing phenylalanine or tryptophan. A D gene is named only where the DNA matches it firmly. The size entry is marked missing in some rows and otherwise reads once, few, many or a size class.

size,J,V,D,CDR3,DNA
-,TRBJ2-3,TRBV6-5,-,CASSYSTRGRDTQYF,TGTGCCAGCAGTTACTCGACCAGGGGTCGAGATACGCAGTATTTT
few,TRBJ2-2,TRBV6-2/TRBV6-3,-,CASSYWMGINTGELFF,TGTGCCAGCAGTTATTGGATGGGTATTAACACCGGGGAGCTGTTTTTT
few,TRBJ2-6,TRBV9,-,CASSTSPSGANVLTF,TGTGCCAGCAGCACCTCTCCCTCTGGGGCCAACGTCCTGACTTTC
-,TRBJ1-4,TRBV4-1,TRBD1,CASSQDEGAGGEKLFF,TGCGCCAGCAGCCAAGATGAAGGGGCAGGGGGCGAAAAACTGTTTTTT
few,TRBJ2-2,TRBV5-1,TRBD2,CASMGSPAGDQTGELFF,TGCGCCAGCATGGGCTCACCAGCGGGGGACCAGACCGGGGAGCTGTTTTTT
few,TRBJ1-2,TRBV5-5,-,CASSFYGGRDYYGYTF,TGTGCCAGCAGCTTTTACGGGGGCCGAGACTACTATGGCTACACCTTC
few,TRBJ2-1,TRBV28,TRBD2,CASSSVKTLGTKTYNEQFF,TGTGCCAGCAGTTCCGTAAAAACCCTCGGGACTAAGACCTACAATGAGCAGTTCTTC
few,TRBJ2-7,TRBV4-1,TRBD2,CASSQDPSGGPYEQYF,TGCGCCAGCAGCCAAGATCCTAGCGGGGGGCCCTACGAGCAGTACTTC
-,TRBJ2-1,TRBV5-1,-,CASSLVSRTAHNEQFF,TGCGCCAGCAGCTTGGTCTCCCGGACGGCTCACAATGAGCAGTTCTTC
few,TRBJ1-2,TRBV20-1,TRBD1,CSAQGGAGGYTF,TGCAGTGCGCAAGGGGGCGCGGGGGGCTACACCTTC
few,TRBJ2-3,TRBV28,TRBD2,CASSLTSSGVTDTQYF,TGTGCCAGCAGTTTAACGTCTAGCGGGGTAACAGATACGCAGTATTTT
-,TRBJ2-3,TRBV20-1,TRBD2,CSARELAGSTDTQYF,TGCAGTGCTAGAGAACTAGCGGGGAGCACAGATACGCAGTATTTT
many,TRBJ2-1,TRBV5-1,TRBD2,CASSRAGVDEQFF,TGCGCCAGCAGTCGAGCGGGGGTCGATGAGCAGTTCTTC
few,TRBJ1-1,TRBV7-3,-,CASSSMAFTEAFF,TGTGCCAGCAGCTCAATGGCATTCACTGAAGCTTTCTTT
-,TRBJ2-7,TRBV7-9,TRBD1,CASSSRGMSSGPYEQYF,TGTGCCAGCAGCTCCAGGGGGATGTCAAGCGGACCCTACGAGCAGTACTTC
-,TRBJ1-1,TRBV28,TRBD1,CASIPHDRGDTEAFF,TGTGCCAGCATTCCTCACGACAGGGGAGACACTGAAGCTTTCTTT
-,TRBJ2-4,TRBV28,-,CASSLWEGRAKNIQYF,TGTGCCAGCAGTTTATGGGAAGGGAGGGCCAAAAACATTCAGTACTTC
many,TRBJ2-1,TRBV5-1,-,CASSLEGPSSYNEQFF,TGCGCCAGCAGCTTGGAAGGCCCAAGCTCCTACAATGAGCAGTTCTTC
-,TRBJ1-1,TRBV29-1,-,CSVGTRRDTEAFF,TGCAGCGTTGGGACCAGGAGGGACACTGAAGCTTTCTTT
few,TRBJ1-2,TRBV7-2,TRBD1,CASRTGGDGYTF,TGTGCCAGCAGGACAGGGGGGGATGGCTACACCTTC
-,TRBJ2-1,TRBV6-2/TRBV6-3,TRBD1,CASSYPTGVGYNEQFF,TGTGCCAGCAGTTACCCGACAGGGGTTGGCTACAATGAGCAGTTCTTC
few,TRBJ2-6,TRBV7-2,-,CAEPGLKGSGANVLTF,TGTGCCGAACCGGGCTTGAAGGGCTCAGGGGCCAACGTCCTGACTTTC
-,TRBJ2-3,TRBV5-1,-,CASSTGTRPDTDTQYF,TGCGCCAGCAGCACTGGGACTCGCCCTGACACAGATACGCAGTATTTT
many,TRBJ1-1,TRBV12-3/TRBV12-4,TRBD1,CASSTGGWGTEAFF,TGTGCCAGCAGCACAGGGGGCTGGGGCACTGAAGCTTTCTTT
-,TRBJ2-5,TRBV14,-,CASSQASEETQYF,TGTGCCAGCAGCCAAGCGAGCGAAGAGACCCAGTACTTC
few,TRBJ1-2,TRBV12-3/TRBV12-4,-,CASSAESWGQRLGYTF,TGTGCCAGCAGTGCCGAGTCGTGGGGGCAGAGGTTGGGCTACACCTTC
many,TRBJ2-5,TRBV7-2,TRBD1,CASSFNPGQGGETQYF,TGTGCCAGCAGCTTCAACCCCGGACAGGGTGGAGAGACCCAGTACTTC
-,TRBJ1-2,TRBV7-2,-,CASSLNRGRERGYTF,TGTGCCAGCAGCTTAAATCGAGGCAGGGAGAGGGGCTACACCTTC
-,TRBJ1-2,TRBV7-2,TRBD1,CASSLEEGQGYGYTF,TGTGCCAGCAGCTTAGAAGAGGGACAGGGTTATGGCTACACCTTC
many,TRBJ2-1,TRBV7-2,-,CASSLVNSYNEQFF,TGTGCCAGCAGCTTAGTAAATTCCTACAATGAGCAGTTCTTC
many,TRBJ2-1,TRBV5-1,TRBD2,CASSEGLAGDSYNEQFF,TGCGCCAGCAGTGAGGGGCTAGCGGGGGACTCCTACAATGAGCAGTTCTTC
-,TRBJ2-1,TRBV4-3,-,CASSQGTHGREQFF,TGCGCCAGCAGCCAAGGGACTCACGGCCGGGAGCAGTTCTTC
few,TRBJ1-6,TRBV5-1,TRBD1,CASSEGARQSPLHF,TGCGCCAGCAGTGAGGGGGCAAGACAATCACCCCTCCACTTT
many,TRBJ2-7,TRBV6-5,TRBD2,CASSYSIMSGGAYEQYF,TGTGCCAGCAGTTACTCGATAATGAGCGGGGGAGCCTACGAGCAGTACTTC
-,TRBJ1-5,TRBV20-1,-,CSAPVGALGQPQHF,TGCAGTGCTCCGGTTGGAGCACTTGGGCAGCCCCAGCATTTT
-,TRBJ2-3,TRBV2,-,CASKTGAFDTQYF,TGTGCCAGCAAAACGGGGGCATTCGATACGCAGTATTTT
many,TRBJ2-7,TRBV20-1,TRBD1,CSARMGQGRNEQYF,TGCAGTGCTAGAATGGGACAGGGTCGGAACGAGCAGTACTTC
few,TRBJ2-3,TRBV5-5,TRBD1,CASSLQGAYDTQYF,TGTGCCAGCAGCTTGCAGGGGGCATACGATACGCAGTATTTT
-,TRBJ2-1,TRBV20-1,TRBD2,CSARANGRDYYNEQFF,TGCAGTGCTAGGGCAAATGGCCGGGACTACTACAATGAGCAGTTCTTC
few,TRBJ1-4,TRBV5-1,TRBD1,CASSLGTGSNEKLFF,TGCGCCAGCAGCTTGGGGACAGGGAGTAATGAAAAACTGTTTTTT
few,TRBJ2-5,TRBV18,-,CASSPAASQETQYF,TGTGCCAGCTCACCGGCGGCGTCCCAAGAGACCCAGTACTTC
-,TRBJ1-1,TRBV27,-,CASSFSGKGTEAFF,TGTGCCAGCAGTTTCTCGGGGAAGGGCACTGAAGCTTTCTTT
few,TRBJ2-1,TRBV20-1,TRBD2,CSASLAGGGNEQFF,TGCAGTGCTAGCCTAGCGGGGGGAGGAAATGAGCAGTTCTTC
-,TRBJ2-5,TRBV6-5,-,CASSYSRRSETQYF,TGTGCCAGCAGTTACTCGCGACGGTCCGAGACCCAGTACTTC